This TCR beta chain was recorded in a study of regulatory T cells in long-lasting Graves disease. Study-level background: In persistent Graves' disease, antithyroid drugs had been taken for over 5 years and TSH receptor antibodies stayed positive. General study findings and limits: Among samples with persistent disease, TRBV28, TRBJ1-2 and TRBJ2-5 were favored. Public clonotype sharing was higher in persistent than newly diagnosed patients.

HTBI primers from iRepertoire and Arm-PCR of CDR3 regions yielded the TCR beta libraries. TCRdb re-derived calls from the multiplex PCR reads in MiXCR, one entry per CDR3 protein. This sample has about 460,000 distinct CDR3 sequences, with about 20% found just once. CDR1 is GTSNPN, CDR2 SVGIG, per germline (reference sequence). The CDR3 length is 13 residues. With V trimmed by 5 bases and J by 2 bases, 4 bases remained unmatched. Concerning this clonotype itself: What it recognizes is unknown.

Time point described: persistent/refractory GD, antithyroid drugs over 5 years with positive TRAb. Extracted RNA from PBMCs served as the source of the TCR library. The V call is TRBV30, the J call TRBJ1-2; the match to TRBD1 covers 8 bases. The sequence derives from a female donor with Graves disease. The source material was peripheral blood mononuclear cells (PBMCs), sampled when the disease was refractory, from a patient treated with antithyroid drugs. DNA for the CDR3: TGTGCCTGGGAGGGACAGGCGAACTATGGCTACACCTTC. Translation gives CAWEGQANYGYTF.